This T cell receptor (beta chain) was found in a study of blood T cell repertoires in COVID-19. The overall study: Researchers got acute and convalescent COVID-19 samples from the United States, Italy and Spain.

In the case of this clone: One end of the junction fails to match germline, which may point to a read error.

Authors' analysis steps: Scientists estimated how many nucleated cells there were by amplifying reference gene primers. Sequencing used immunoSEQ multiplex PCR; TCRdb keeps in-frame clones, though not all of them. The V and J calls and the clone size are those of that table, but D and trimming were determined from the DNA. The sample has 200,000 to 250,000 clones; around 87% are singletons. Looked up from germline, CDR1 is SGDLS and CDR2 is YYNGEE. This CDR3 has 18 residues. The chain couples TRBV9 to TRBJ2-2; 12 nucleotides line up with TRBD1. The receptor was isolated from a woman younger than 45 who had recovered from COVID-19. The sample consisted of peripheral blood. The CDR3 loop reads CASSVEGTGGANTGELFF. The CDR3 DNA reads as TGTGCCAGCAGTGTAGAAGGGACAGGGGGCGCGAACACCGGGGAGCTGTTTTTT.